Listed here are 18 T cell receptor beta chains from one sample, sequenced in a study of T-cell memory formation after mild COVID-19. Each CDR3 protein is one row after TCRdb ran MiXCR on the 5' RACE reads. The sample has some 450,000 distinct CDR3 sequences; around 19% are singletons. The specimen was PBMCs or a T cell subset sorted from them (not recorded which). These receptors were obtained from an adult woman who had mild COVID-19 (a few samples of this study predate the infection). Cell type and time point are not known.

This clonotype came up a few times. This sequence joins TRBV19 and TRBJ2-1; 7 bases align to TRBD2. The trim removed 7 bases at V and 6 bases at J, leaving 6 bases unmatched. This CDR3 is built from 13 residues. Germline lookup yields CDR1 LNHDA and CDR2 SQIVND (reference sequence). The DNA for the CDR3 is TGTGCCAGTACCGGGACGGGGGGCAATGAGCAGTTCTTC. Residues: CASTGTGGNEQFF.

This clonotype is a singleton in its sample. J is TRBJ1-2 and V is TRBV11-2; possible D gene TRBD1, 5 bases. The germline CDR1 and CDR2 sequences are SGHAT and FQNNGV. The CDR3 is 13 amino acids. Trimming cost V 0 bases and J 6 bases, with 8 bases left between them. The CDR3 bases are TGTGCCAGCAGCTTAGATCCAGGGCATGGCTACACCTTC. Amino acid sequence: CASSLDPGHGYTF.

This clonotype was counted only a few times. The V call is TRBV5-6, the J call TRBJ2-2, with D possibly being TRBD1 (6 bases). The germline V gene has CDR1 SGHDT and CDR2 YYEEEE. This CDR3 contains 14 residues. Deletions cut 2 bases from V and 8 bases from J, with 13 bases between. The CDR3 spells CASSFLDSSGELFF. CDR3 sequence (DNA): TGTGCCAGCAGCTTTCTGGACAGCTCGGGGGAGCTGTTTTTT.

The V and J genes are TRBV12-3 or TRBV12-4 and TRBJ2-5, with 8 bases that match TRBD2. With 1 base clipped from V and 5 bases from J, the junction kept 9 bases outside the gene matches. The length of the CDR3 is 16 residues. CDR3: CASSLGPGGAGETQYF. The CDR3 coding sequence is TGTGCCAGCAGTTTAGGTCCCGGGGGGGCCGGGGAGACCCAGTACTTC.

This clonotype was counted only a few times. V and J are TRBV2 and TRBJ2-3; no definite D call. Trimming removed 6 bases at V and 1 base at J, with 14 bases between. CDR1 is SNHLY and CDR2 is FYNNEI in the germline V gene. The CDR3 consists of 15 residues. The CDR3 bases are TGTGCCAGCAGCGAGTACCCAGGCGGCACAGATACGCAGTATTTT. Residues: CASSEYPGGTDTQYF.

The chain joins TRBV10-3 to TRBJ2-3; D is undetermined. The ends were cut back, 3 bases at V and 6 bases at J, with 13 bases in the middle. The CDR3 is 14 amino acids. The germline CDR1 and CDR2 sequences are ENHRY and SYGVKD. The CDR3 DNA sequence: TGTGCCATCAGTGATGAAGGAGTGGTGGATACGCAGTATTTT. Its translation is CAISDEGVVDTQYF.

This clonotype was counted a few times. This chain uses TRBV14 with TRBJ2-1, with D perhaps TRBD1 or TRBD2 (5 bases each). CDR3 length: 13 residues. Germline V gene lookup returns CDR1 SGHDN and CDR2 FVKESK. V shed 10 bases and J shed 9 bases, with 19 bases lying between them. The CDR3 DNA reads as TGTGCCACCGAAAAAAGGGGAGACGGTGAGCAGTTCTTC. It specifies CATEKRGDGEQFF.

J is TRBJ2-7 and V is TRBV4-3, with D perhaps TRBD1 (6 bases). The CDR3 totals 16 residues. Germline CDR1 is LGHNA and CDR2 is YSLEER. V dropped 1 base and J dropped 1 base, with 14 bases sitting between them. Written as DNA, the CDR3 is TGCGCCAGCAGCCAAGGAGGGAACAGGGTATCCTACGAGCAGTACTTC. Translation gives CASSQGGNRVSYEQYF.

This clonotype showed up just a few times. The chain joins TRBV12-3 or TRBV12-4 to TRBJ1-1; 8 positions match TRBD1. With V trimmed by 4 bases and J by 5 bases, 12 bases remained unmatched. The CDR3 consists of 16 residues. For the CDR3, the DNA is TGTGCCAGCAGTTCCCCCCAGGGCAGGGGGCCAACTGAAGCTTTCTTT. Translated, it gives CASSSPQGRGPTEAFF.

The gene calls are TRBV4-2 and TRBJ2-3; maybe TRBD2 (6 bases). The V and J ends lost 4 bases and 0 bases respectively, with 20 bases between them. The germline V gene has CDR1 LGHNA and CDR2 YNFKEQ. This CDR3 has 18 amino acids. The CDR3 region has the DNA TGTGCCAGCAGCCTCAACCCAATACTAGCAACTAGCACAGATACGCAGTATTTT. Protein sequence: CASSLNPILATSTDTQYF.

This clonotype was observed a few times. This chain joins TRBV7-2 and TRBJ2-1; tentative D call: TRBD2 (5 bases). V lost 2 bases, J lost 8 bases, and 19 bases lay in between. The CDR3 spans 16 residues. Looked up from germline, CDR1 is SGHTA and CDR2 is FQGNSA. CDR3 DNA sequence: TGTGCCAGCAGCTTACTCCGACAAGGAGGAGCCGATGAGCAGTTCTTC. Residues: CASSLLRQGGADEQFF.

The genes are TRBV11-3 and TRBJ2-1, with TRBD1 matching 9 bases. Germline V gives CDR1 SGHNT, CDR2 YENEEA. The V gene end was trimmed by 3 bases and the J gene end by 9 bases; junction bases not matched to a gene: 9. The CDR3 is 15 amino acids. CDR3 coding DNA: TGTGCCAGCAGCTTTAGTGGGGACAGGGCCGGTGAGCAGTTCTTC. Amino acid sequence: CASSFSGDRAGEQFF.

In this sample, this clonotype turned up many times. CDR3 amino acids: CASSLQQEYEQYF. The CDR3 bases are TGTGCCAGCTCACTCCAACAAGAATACGAGCAGTACTTC. J is TRBJ2-7 and V is TRBV18, with D unresolved. Germline CDR1 reads KGHSH; CDR2 reads LQKENI. The germline V and J ends were trimmed by 4 bases and 4 bases, with 11 bases remaining between them. This CDR3 is built from 13 residues.

This clonotype was found a few times. The V gene is TRBV4-1, the J gene TRBJ2-1; 8 bases are shared with TRBD2. V gave up 1 base and J gave up 11 bases; unmatched junction bases: 10. This CDR3 comprises 15 residues. Germline CDR1 and CDR2: MGHRA and YSYEKL. CDR3 in DNA: TGCGCCAGCAGCCAAGCGACGGCGGGAGGCAGGAAGCAGTTCTTC. Translated, it gives CASSQATAGGRKQFF.

The gene calls are TRBV6-2 or TRBV6-3 and TRBJ2-7; 13 nucleotides align to TRBD2. Germline loops: CDR1 MNHEY, CDR2 SVGEGT. The CDR3 is made up of 15 amino acids. V lost 4 bases and J lost 2; bases outside the gene matches: 2. The DNA for the CDR3 is TGTGCCAGCAGTTCCGGGACTAGCGGGACCTACGAGCAGTACTTC. Protein: CASSSGTSGTYEQYF.

The chain couples TRBV10-3 to TRBJ1-3; D gene unclear. This CDR3 has 11 amino acids. V lost 4 bases, J lost 4 bases, and 2 bases lay in between. Germline CDR1 is ENHRY and CDR2 is SYGVKD. The CDR3 loop reads CAISAGNTIYF. The CDR3 DNA reads as TGTGCCATCAGTGCCGGAAACACCATATATTTT.

V and J are TRBV7-9 and TRBJ1-4; D possibly corresponds to TRBD1 (5 bases). Germline CDR1 is SEHNR and CDR2 is FQNEAQ (reference sequence). The CDR3 has 16 amino acids. V was shortened by 5 bases and J by 3 bases, with 16 bases between the two germline ends. CDR3 region: CASSRAFEQANEKLFF. The DNA for the CDR3 is TGTGCCAGCAGCCGAGCTTTTGAACAGGCTAATGAAAAACTGTTTTTT.

This clonotype turned up a few times. The rearrangement uses TRBV25-1 and TRBJ2-5, with D possibly being TRBD2 (6 bases). Germline CDR1 reads MGHDK; CDR2 reads SYGVNS. V was pared by 6 bases and J by 1 base, with 9 bases between. CDR3 length equals 13 residues. The CDR3 region has the DNA TGTGCCAGCAGGGGGGGAGGCCAAGAGACCCAGTACTTC. Translating it yields CASRGGGQETQYF.